The rows below give T cell receptor beta chains drawn from one sample of a study of technical replicates of blood from a handful of donors. TCRdb's table, derived via immunoSEQ multiplex PCR, lists solely in-frame clones and lacks some. The data show over 50,000 clones, approximately 97% seen once. Sequences were obtained from T cells isolated from PBMCs. The source of these receptors is a human donor in good health. The CDR3 runs from the conserved cysteine through the conserved F or W. The D gene is left open where the match is weak. Clone size, where shown, is once, few, many, or a class for clones that have expanded.

d_call j_call v_call clone_size cdr3_aa cdr3_nt
. TRBJ1-2 TRBV9 . CASSPRTGIGTPDYTF TGTGCCAGCAGCCCACGTACAGGGATAGGGACCCCTGACTACACCTTC
. TRBJ1-6 TRBV10-2 . CASSDTENSPLHF TGCGCCAGCAGTGATACAGAGAATTCACCCCTCCACTTT
. TRBJ1-5 TRBV19 . CATQKINNQPQHF TGTGCCACTCAGAAGATTAACAATCAGCCCCAGCATTTT
TRBD1 TRBJ1-2 TRBV6-5 . CASRKGAGYTF TGTGCCAGCAGAAAGGGGGCCGGCTACACCTTC
TRBD1 TRBJ2-1 TRBV27 . CASSPSGTGLNEQFF TGTGCCAGCAGTCCGTCCGGGACAGGCCTCAATGAGCAGTTCTTC
. TRBJ2-7 TRBV5-1 once CASSLTAYEQYF TGCGCCAGCAGCTTAACAGCCTACGAGCAGTACTTC
TRBD2 TRBJ2-2 TRBV27 . CASSLSTSGRANTGELFF TGTGCCAGCAGTCTCTCGACTAGCGGGAGGGCGAACACCGGGGAGCTGTTTTTT
TRBD1 TRBJ2-3 TRBV7-9 . CASKRQGLVDTQYF TGTGCCAGTAAAAGACAGGGGCTAGTGGATACGCAGTATTTT
. TRBJ2-5 TRBV5-1 . CARGQSSETQYF TGCGCCAGAGGACAGTCCTCAGAGACCCAGTACTTC
TRBD1 TRBJ2-3 TRBV10-3 once CAIRSGTGPDTQYF TGTGCCATCAGGTCCGGGACAGGCCCAGATACGCAGTATTTT
TRBD2 TRBJ2-7 TRBV7-9 few CASSWLTSGGFYEQYF TGTGCCAGCAGCTGGTTGACTAGCGGGGGTTTCTACGAGCAGTACTTC
. TRBJ1-1 TRBV30 . CAWSVLLGANTEAFF TGTGCCTGGAGTGTACTTCTGGGGGCCAACACTGAAGCTTTCTTT
TRBD1 TRBJ2-7 TRBV19 . CASSISGTDIEEQYF TGTGCCAGTAGTATCTCAGGGACAGATATTGAGGAGCAGTACTTC
. TRBJ1-1 TRBV6-5 . CASSYSGYREAFF TGTGCCAGCAGTTACTCGGGGTACAGGGAAGCTTTCTTT
TRBD1 TRBJ2-6 TRBV29-1 . CSVSTGAGANVLTF TGCAGCGTTTCGACAGGGGCAGGGGCCAACGTCCTGACTTTC
TRBD1 TRBJ1-5 TRBV19 . CASSTVPRDRENQPQHF TGTGCCAGTAGTACTGTCCCCCGGGACAGGGAGAATCAGCCCCAGCATTTT
TRBD2 TRBJ2-3 TRBV5-4 . CASSWGTSGSTDTQYF TGTGCCAGCAGCTGGGGGACTAGCGGGTCCACAGATACGCAGTATTTT
. TRBJ1-1 TRBV7-9 . CASSQSGFEAFF TGTGCCAGCAGCCAATCGGGATTTGAAGCTTTCTTT
. TRBJ2-1 TRBV2 . CASSVVTGPYNEQFF TGTGCCAGCAGTGTAGTTACAGGGCCCTACAATGAGCAGTTCTTC
. TRBJ2-5 TRBV13 . CASSLGGPGSGTQYF TGTGCCAGCAGCTTAGGAGGTCCAGGGTCGGGGACCCAGTACTTC
. TRBJ2-7 TRBV28 once CASKTGYEQYF TGTGCCAGCAAAACAGGATACGAGCAGTACTTC
TRBD1 TRBJ2-5 TRBV5-6 . CASSQWTGEGETQYF TGTGCCAGCAGCCAATGGACAGGCGAGGGCGAGACCCAGTACTTC
. TRBJ2-3 TRBV6-5 . CASRPSDSSDTQYF TGTGCCAGCAGACCGAGCGACAGTTCAGATACGCAGTATTTT
TRBD2 TRBJ2-5 TRBV11-2 . CASSPRGGAETQYF TGTGCCAGCAGCCCCCGGGGGGGCGCGGAGACCCAGTACTTC
. TRBJ1-2 TRBV30 . CAWRGGSWDGYTF TGTGCCTGGAGGGGAGGGTCGTGGGATGGCTACACCTTC
TRBD1 TRBJ1-2 TRBV28 once CASSALNRDRDLRGGYTF TGTGCCAGCAGTGCTTTAAACCGGGACAGGGACCTACGGGGTGGCTACACCTTC
. TRBJ2-3 TRBV5-5 . CASSLGQGSFTDTQYF TGTGCCAGCAGCTTAGGGCAGGGGTCATTCACAGATACGCAGTATTTT
TRBD1 TRBJ1-2 TRBV11-3 . CASSPRQGARGYTF TGTGCCAGCAGCCCTCGACAGGGGGCAAGGGGCTACACCTTC
. TRBJ2-7 TRBV6-6 . CASSYLAGYEQYF TGTGCCAGCAGTTATCTAGCTGGGTACGAGCAGTACTTC
. TRBJ1-2 TRBV5-4 . CASSPPGGGESGYTF TGTGCCAGCAGCCCGCCCGGTGGGGGGGAAAGTGGCTACACCTTC
. TRBJ1-6 TRBV7-2 . CASSLAGVSPLHF TGTGCCAGCAGCCTAGCAGGGGTTTCACCCCTCCACTTT
TRBD2 TRBJ2-1 TRBV11-2 once CASSPLGAGGPEQFF TGTGCCAGCAGCCCCCTAGGAGCGGGGGGGCCTGAGCAGTTCTTC
TRBD2 TRBJ2-7 TRBV2 . CASRLTSGRAYEQYF TGTGCCAGCAGACTGACTAGCGGGAGGGCCTACGAGCAGTACTTC
TRBD1 TRBJ1-4 TRBV30 . CAWSSGTGNEKLFF TGTGCCTGGAGTTCCGGGACAGGGAATGAAAAACTGTTTTTT
TRBD1 TRBJ1-1 TRBV6-5 few CASSTGGPTEAFF TGTGCCAGCAGTACAGGGGGCCCCACTGAAGCTTTCTTT
TRBD2 TRBJ2-1 TRBV6-5 . CASSKGTSGMGEQFF TGTGCCAGCAGTAAAGGGACTAGCGGGATGGGTGAGCAGTTCTTC
. TRBJ1-2 TRBV28 . CASSVGGPVNYGYTF TGTGCCAGCAGTGTGGGGGGTCCGGTTAACTATGGCTACACCTTC
TRBD2 TRBJ2-1 TRBV2 . CASSLLLLAGGRGSYNEQFF TGTGCCAGCAGCCTTCTCCTACTAGCGGGGGGGCGGGGGTCCTACAATGAGCAGTTCTTC
. TRBJ2-4 TRBV29-1 once CSVEDPGVLAKNIQYF TGCAGCGTTGAAGATCCGGGGGTTCTAGCCAAAAACATTCAGTACTTC
. TRBJ2-1 TRBV14 . CASSPRTRPYNEQFF TGTGCCAGCAGCCCTCGGACAAGACCATACAATGAGCAGTTCTTC
. TRBJ2-1 TRBV5-1 . CASSLAQGGHNEQFF TGCGCCAGCAGCTTGGCGCAGGGGGGCCACAATGAGCAGTTCTTC
. TRBJ1-3 TRBV5-8 . CASSIGHNSGNTIYF TGTGCCAGCAGCATAGGACATAACTCTGGAAACACCATATATTTT
. TRBJ2-2 TRBV4-1 . CASRRAAANTGELFF TGCGCCAGCAGACGCGCCGCGGCGAACACCGGGGAGCTGTTTTTT
. TRBJ1-5 TRBV18 . CASSVAVNQPQHF TGTGCCAGCTCAGTAGCAGTCAATCAGCCCCAGCATTTT
. TRBJ2-5 TRBV11-2 once CASSTWTNQETQYF TGTGCCAGCAGCACATGGACTAACCAAGAGACCCAGTACTTC
. TRBJ1-2 TRBV28 . CASSYPGGGEVGYGYTF TGTGCCAGCAGTTACCCCGGGGGAGGGGAAGTAGGCTATGGCTACACCTTC
TRBD1 TRBJ2-7 TRBV7-9 . CASSTTGVGEQYF TGTGCCAGCAGCACTACAGGGGTGGGCGAGCAGTACTTC
. TRBJ1-2 TRBV27 once CASTRTYIHETNYGYTF TGTGCCAGCACCAGGACATATATACACGAAACTAACTATGGCTACACCTTC
TRBD2 TRBJ2-1 TRBV4-2 . CASSQVMTGGPNEQFF TGTGCCAGCAGCCAAGTCATGACGGGGGGGCCCAATGAGCAGTTCTTC
. TRBJ1-3 TRBV29-1 . CSVGGHADSGNTIYF TGCAGCGTTGGGGGACACGCTGACTCTGGAAACACCATATATTTT
. TRBJ1-2 TRBV6-6 . CASSAGVLSSNYGYTF TGTGCCAGCAGTGCGGGCGTCCTTTCCTCTAACTATGGCTACACCTTC
TRBD1 TRBJ2-7 TRBV18 . CASSRRQGTYEQYF TGTGCCAGCTCACGCCGACAGGGCACCTACGAGCAGTACTTC